The source of this T cell receptor beta chain is a study of cytomegalovirus exposure and HLA in healthy donors. Looking at the study overall: Most genotyped donors, around 78% of 300 to 400, had Caucasian-associated genetic ancestry.

Study results and caveats: Analysis was carried out at a later point, and it linked a missense DCLRE1C variant to TCR beta V- and J-gene trimming.

With 60 Vbeta and 13 Jbeta primers, the PCR was carried out. Assay used: immunoSEQ multiplex PCR; TCRdb lists only in-frame clones, some missing. The repertoire has about 200,000 clones, around four fifths of them found once; the top ten carry 1.5% to 2%. With respect to this clone: Its matching antigen is unknown. This sample also contains other DNA sequences that code for the same CDR3.

The sequenced sample consisted of PBMCs. This sequence originates from a man aged 50 to 60 in good health and CMV-seronegative.

The CDR3 loop is CASSVAGTDTQYF. The CDR3 coding sequence is TGCGCCAGCAGTGTGGCGGGGACAGATACGCAGTATTTT. J is TRBJ2-3 and V is TRBV10-1, with a possible D match to TRBD2 (6 bases). CDR3 size: 13 residues. V was cut by 4 bases and J by 3 bases, with 8 bases left in between. CDR1 and CDR2 from the germline V gene are WNHNN and SYGVQD (reference sequence).